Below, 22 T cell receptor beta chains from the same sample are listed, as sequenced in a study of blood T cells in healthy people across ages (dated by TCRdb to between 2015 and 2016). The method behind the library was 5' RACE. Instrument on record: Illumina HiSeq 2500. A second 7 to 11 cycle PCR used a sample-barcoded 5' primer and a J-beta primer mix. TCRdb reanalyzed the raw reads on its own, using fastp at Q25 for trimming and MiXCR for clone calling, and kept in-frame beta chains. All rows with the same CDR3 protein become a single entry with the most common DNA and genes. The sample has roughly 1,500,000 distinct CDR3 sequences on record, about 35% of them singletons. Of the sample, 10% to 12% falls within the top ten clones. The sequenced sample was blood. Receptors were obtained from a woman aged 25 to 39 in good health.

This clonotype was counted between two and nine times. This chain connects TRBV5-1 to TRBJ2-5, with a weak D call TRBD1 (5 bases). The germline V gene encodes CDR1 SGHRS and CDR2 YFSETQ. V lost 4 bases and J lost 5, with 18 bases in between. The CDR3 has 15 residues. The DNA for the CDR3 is TGCGCCAGCAGCCTTAGGGGCGGTTCGTGGGAGACCCAGTACTTC. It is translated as CASSLRGGSWETQYF.

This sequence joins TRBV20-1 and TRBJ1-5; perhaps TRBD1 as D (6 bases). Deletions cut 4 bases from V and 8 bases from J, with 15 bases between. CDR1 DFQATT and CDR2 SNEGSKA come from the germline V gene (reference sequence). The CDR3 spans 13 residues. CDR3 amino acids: CSATRGQSEPQHF. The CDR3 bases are TGCAGTGCTACCCGAGGACAGTCGGAGCCCCAGCATTTT.

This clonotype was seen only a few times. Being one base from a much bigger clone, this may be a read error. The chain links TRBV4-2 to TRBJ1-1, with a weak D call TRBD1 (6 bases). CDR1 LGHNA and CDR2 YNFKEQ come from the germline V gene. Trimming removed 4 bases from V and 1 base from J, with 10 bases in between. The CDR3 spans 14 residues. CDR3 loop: CASSRRDKNTEAFF. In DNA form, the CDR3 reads TGTGCCAGCAGCCGCCGGGACAAGAACACTGAAGCTTTCTTT.

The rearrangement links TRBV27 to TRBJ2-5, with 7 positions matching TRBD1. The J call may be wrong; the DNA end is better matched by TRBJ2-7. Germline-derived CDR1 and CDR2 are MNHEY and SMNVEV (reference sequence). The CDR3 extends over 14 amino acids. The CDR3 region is CASSRTGLRGEQYF. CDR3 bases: TGTGCCAGCAGCAGGACAGGCCTTCGGGGCGAGCAGTACTTC.

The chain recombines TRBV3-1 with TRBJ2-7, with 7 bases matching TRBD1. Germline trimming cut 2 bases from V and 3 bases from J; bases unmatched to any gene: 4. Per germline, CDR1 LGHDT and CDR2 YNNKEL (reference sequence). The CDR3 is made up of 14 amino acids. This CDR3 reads CASSQMAGGYEQYF. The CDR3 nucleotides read TGTGCCAGCAGCCAAATGGCAGGGGGCTACGAGCAGTACTTC.

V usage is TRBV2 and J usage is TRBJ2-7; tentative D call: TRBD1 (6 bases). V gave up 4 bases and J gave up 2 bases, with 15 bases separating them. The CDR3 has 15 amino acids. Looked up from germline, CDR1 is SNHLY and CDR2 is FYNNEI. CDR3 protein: CASSGGTGTPYEQYF. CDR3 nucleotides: TGTGCCAGCAGTGGAGGAACCGGGACACCCTACGAGCAGTACTTC.

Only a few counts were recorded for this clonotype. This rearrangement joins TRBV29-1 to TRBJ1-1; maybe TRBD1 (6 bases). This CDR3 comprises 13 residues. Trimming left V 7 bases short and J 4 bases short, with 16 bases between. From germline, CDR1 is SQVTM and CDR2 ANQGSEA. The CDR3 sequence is CSAPVEGGTEAFF. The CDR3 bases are TGCAGCGCCCCAGTAGAAGGGGGCACTGAAGCTTTCTTT.

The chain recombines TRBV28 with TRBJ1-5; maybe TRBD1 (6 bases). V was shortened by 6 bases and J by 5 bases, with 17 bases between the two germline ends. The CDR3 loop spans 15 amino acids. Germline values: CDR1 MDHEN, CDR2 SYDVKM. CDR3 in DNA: TGTGCCAGCAGGGCCGGGACATCATCCGATCAGCCCCAGCATTTT. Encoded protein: CASRAGTSSDQPQHF.

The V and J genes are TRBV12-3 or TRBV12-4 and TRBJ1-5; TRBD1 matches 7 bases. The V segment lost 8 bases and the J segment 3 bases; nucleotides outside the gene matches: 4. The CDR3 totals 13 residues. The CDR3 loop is CASGGQDNQPQHF. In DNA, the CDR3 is TGTGCCAGCGGTGGACAGGACAATCAGCCCCAGCATTTT.

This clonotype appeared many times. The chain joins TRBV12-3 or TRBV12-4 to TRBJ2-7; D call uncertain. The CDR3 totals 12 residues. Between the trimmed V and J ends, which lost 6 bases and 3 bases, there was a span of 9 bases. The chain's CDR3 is CASRSNYYEQYF. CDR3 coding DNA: TGTGCCAGCAGGTCCAATTACTACGAGCAGTACTTC.

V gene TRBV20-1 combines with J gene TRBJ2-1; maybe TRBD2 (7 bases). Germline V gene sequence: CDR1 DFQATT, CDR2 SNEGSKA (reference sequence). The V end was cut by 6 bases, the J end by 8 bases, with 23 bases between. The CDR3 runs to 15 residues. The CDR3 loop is CSAFLRRGGRDEQFF. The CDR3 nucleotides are TGCAGTGCCTTTTTAAGGAGGGGGGGGAGAGATGAGCAGTTCTTC.

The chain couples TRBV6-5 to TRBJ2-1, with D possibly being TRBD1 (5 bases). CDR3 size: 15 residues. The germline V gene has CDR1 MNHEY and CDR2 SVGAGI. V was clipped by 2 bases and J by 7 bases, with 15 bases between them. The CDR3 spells CASSYRGPFANEQFF. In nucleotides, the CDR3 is TGTGCCAGCAGTTACAGGGGCCCCTTCGCAAATGAGCAGTTCTTC.

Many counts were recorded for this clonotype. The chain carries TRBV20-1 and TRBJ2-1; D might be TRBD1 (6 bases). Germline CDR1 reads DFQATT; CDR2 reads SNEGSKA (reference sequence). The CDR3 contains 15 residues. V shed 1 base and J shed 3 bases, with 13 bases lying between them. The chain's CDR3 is CSARVLGQFYNEQFF. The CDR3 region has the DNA TGCAGTGCTAGAGTCCTCGGACAGTTCTACAATGAGCAGTTCTTC.

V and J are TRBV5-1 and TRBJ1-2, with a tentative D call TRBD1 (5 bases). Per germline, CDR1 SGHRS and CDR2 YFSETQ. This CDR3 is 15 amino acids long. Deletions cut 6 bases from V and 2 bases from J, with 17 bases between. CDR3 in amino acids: CASTRGGEGNYGYTF. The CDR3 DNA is TGCGCCAGCACAAGAGGAGGGGAAGGGAACTATGGCTACACCTTC.

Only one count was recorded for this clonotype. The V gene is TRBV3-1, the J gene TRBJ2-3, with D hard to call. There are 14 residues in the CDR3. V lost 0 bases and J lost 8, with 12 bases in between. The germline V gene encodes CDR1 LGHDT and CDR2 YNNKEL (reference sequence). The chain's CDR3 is CASSQDAALGTQYF. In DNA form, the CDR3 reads TGTGCCAGCAGCCAAGACGCGGCCCTGGGTACGCAGTATTTT.

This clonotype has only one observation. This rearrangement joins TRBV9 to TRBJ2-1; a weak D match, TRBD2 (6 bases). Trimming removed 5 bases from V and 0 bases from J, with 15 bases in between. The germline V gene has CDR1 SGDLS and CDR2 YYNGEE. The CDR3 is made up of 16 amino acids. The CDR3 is CASSQMEGSSYNEQFF. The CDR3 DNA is TGTGCCAGCAGTCAAATGGAGGGAAGCTCCTACAATGAGCAGTTCTTC.

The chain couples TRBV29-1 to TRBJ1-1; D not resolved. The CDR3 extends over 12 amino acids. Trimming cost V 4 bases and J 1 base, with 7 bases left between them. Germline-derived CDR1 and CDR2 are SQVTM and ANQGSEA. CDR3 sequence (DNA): TGCAGCGTTGGGGCACAGAACACTGAAGCTTTCTTT. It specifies CSVGAQNTEAFF.

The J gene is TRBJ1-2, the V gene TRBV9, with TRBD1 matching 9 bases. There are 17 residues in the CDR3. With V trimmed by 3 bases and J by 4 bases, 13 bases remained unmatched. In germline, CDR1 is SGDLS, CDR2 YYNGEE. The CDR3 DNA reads TGTGCCAGCAGCGAGGACCTGGAAGGACAGGGGTCCTATGGCTACACCTTC. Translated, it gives CASSEDLEGQGSYGYTF.

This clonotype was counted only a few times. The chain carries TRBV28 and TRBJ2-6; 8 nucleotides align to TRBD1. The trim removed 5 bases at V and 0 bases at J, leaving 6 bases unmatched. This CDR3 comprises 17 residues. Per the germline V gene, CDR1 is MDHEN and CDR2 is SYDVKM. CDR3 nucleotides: TGTGCCAGCAGTCCCGGGACAGGCAACTCTGGGGCCAACGTCCTGACTTTC. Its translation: CASSPGTGNSGANVLTF.

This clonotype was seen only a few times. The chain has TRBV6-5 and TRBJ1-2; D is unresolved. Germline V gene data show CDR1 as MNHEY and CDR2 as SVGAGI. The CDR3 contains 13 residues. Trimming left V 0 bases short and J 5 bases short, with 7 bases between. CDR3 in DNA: TGTGCCAGCAGTTACTCGAATCAGTATGGCTACACCTTC. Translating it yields CASSYSNQYGYTF.

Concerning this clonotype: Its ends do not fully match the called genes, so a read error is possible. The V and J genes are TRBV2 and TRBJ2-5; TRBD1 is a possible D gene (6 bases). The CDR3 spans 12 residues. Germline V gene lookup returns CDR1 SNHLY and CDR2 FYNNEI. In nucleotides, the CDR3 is TGCGCCAGCAGTGAAGGGACAACTTTGCAGTACTTC. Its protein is CASSEGTTLQYF.

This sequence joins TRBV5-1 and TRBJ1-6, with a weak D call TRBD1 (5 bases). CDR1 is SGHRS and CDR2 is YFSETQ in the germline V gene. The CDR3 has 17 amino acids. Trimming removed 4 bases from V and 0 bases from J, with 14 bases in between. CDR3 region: CASSVAGRSSYNSPLHF. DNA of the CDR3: TGCGCCAGCAGCGTCGCAGGGAGGAGCTCCTATAATTCACCCCTCCACTTT.